Presented here are 18 T cell receptor beta chains from one specimen sequenced in a study of molecular identifiers for immune sequencing clone quantification. One entry per CDR3 protein, called by TCRdb with MiXCR from the PCR reads. The table includes around 470,000 distinct CDR3 sequences, about 25% detected once. The sequenced material came from naive CD8+ T cells from blood, with Jurkat cell RNA spiked in. Documented subset: FACS-sorted CD8+CD4-CCR7+CD45RA+ naive T cells. These TCRs come from a human donor in good health. Some libraries in this study had Jurkat cell RNA spiked in.

This clonotype was observed a handful of times. The chain links TRBV19 to TRBJ1-2, with 7 nucleotides matching TRBD1. CDR3 length: 14 residues. Losses at the gene ends were 3 bases for V and 3 bases for J; bases not matched to a gene: 4. Germline CDR1 reads LNHDA; CDR2 reads SQIVND (reference sequence). The CDR3 reads CASSILGTDYGYTF. The CDR3 nucleotides are TGTGCCAGTAGTATTTTAGGGACAGACTATGGCTACACCTTC.

The table lists this clonotype with many counts. The chain is built from TRBV30 and TRBJ1-1, with 7 bases identical to TRBD1. The ends lost 8 bases at V and 4 bases at J; junction bases unmatched: 10. CDR3 length equals 13 residues. Germline lookup yields CDR1 GTSNPN and CDR2 SVGIG (reference sequence). In DNA, the CDR3 is TGTGCCGGAGACTCGACAGGGCGCACTGAAGCTTTCTTT. This translates into CAGDSTGRTEAFF.

This chain joins TRBV7-2 and TRBJ1-2, with a weak D call TRBD1 (6 bases). V was clipped by 4 bases and J by 2 bases, with 23 bases between them. Looked up from germline, CDR1 is SGHTA and CDR2 is FQGNSA. The CDR3 is 18 residues long. CDR3 in amino acids: CASSSPHIGQHWNYGYTF. The CDR3 DNA follows: TGTGCCAGCAGCTCCCCTCATATAGGACAGCATTGGAACTATGGCTACACCTTC.

Ten or more counts support this clonotype. This sequence joins TRBV20-1 and TRBJ2-3; 8 positions match TRBD2. The CDR3 spans 15 residues. V was clipped by 5 bases and J by 2 bases; unmatched bases: 9. Germline V lookup: CDR1 DFQATT, CDR2 SNEGSKA (reference sequence). The CDR3 DNA sequence: TGCAGTGCTCCTAATTTAGCGGGAAACACAGATACGCAGTATTTT. It codes for CSAPNLAGNTDTQYF.

The sample holds a few counts of this clonotype. The chain is built from TRBV4-1 and TRBJ2-7; 7 bases are shared with TRBD2. The germline V gene has CDR1 MGHRA and CDR2 YSYEKL. J gave up 1 base and V 7 bases, and 10 bases lay outside the gene matches. The CDR3 totals 15 residues. CDR3 nucleotides: TGCGCCAGCACCCCAACCCCTAGCGGTTCCTACGAGCAGTACTTC. This encodes CASTPTPSGSYEQYF.

This clonotype was found a few times. CDR3 sequence (DNA): TGTGCCAGCAGTCAGACTAGCGGGATGGGTGAGACCCAGTACTTC. The encoded protein is CASSQTSGMGETQYF. V gene TRBV11-1 combines with J gene TRBJ2-5; 11 nucleotides line up with TRBD2. Germline V gives CDR1 SGHAT, CDR2 FQDESV (reference sequence). This CDR3 region has 15 residues. The trim removed 6 bases at V and 5 bases at J, leaving 8 bases unmatched.

On this clonotype: Just one base apart from a much larger clone, this may be a read error. This chain's CDR3 is CVSSDGMDTQYF. The CDR3 DNA follows: TGTGTCAGTAGTGATGGGATGGATACGCAGTATTTT. The chain uses TRBV19 and TRBJ2-3, with no clear D. Germline CDR1 is LNHDA and CDR2 is SQIVND (reference sequence). The CDR3 spans 12 residues.

This chain uses TRBV13 with TRBJ2-3, with TRBD2 matching 9 bases. The CDR3 contains 17 residues. Trimming removed 1 base from V and 3 bases from J; junction bases left unmatched: 8. Germline V CDR1 and CDR2: PRHDT, FYEKMQ (reference sequence). CDR3 sequence reads: CASSLVTSGARTDTQYF. In DNA, the CDR3 is TGTGCCAGCAGCTTAGTGACTAGCGGAGCTAGAACAGATACGCAGTATTTT.

A note on this clonotype: This sequence may be a read error, since a much larger clone differs from it by one base. The chain links TRBV3-1 to TRBJ2-7; TRBD2 matches at 9 bases. Germline values: CDR1 LGHDT, CDR2 YNNKEL (reference sequence). The CDR3 length is 13 residues. Written as DNA, the CDR3 is TGTGCCAGCAGCGTAGCGGGGGCCTACGAGCGGTACTTC. It encodes CASSVAGAYERYF.

This clonotype was found once. It may be a read error: a sequence one base away is much more abundant. The DNA of the CDR3 is TGTGCCAGCGGCTTACTGGGGCAGGGGGCCCTAAACTTAGCCAAAAACATTCAGTACTTC. Translated: CASGLLGQGALNLAKNIQYF. This sequence joins TRBV7-8 and TRBJ2-4, with 8 bases that match TRBD1. The CDR3 loop spans 20 amino acids. Germline V gives CDR1 SGHVS, CDR2 FQNEAQ.

As concerns this clonotype: A much larger clone sits a single nucleotide away, making a read error possible. This chain connects TRBV29-1 to TRBJ1-2; D ambiguous. Deletions cut 0 bases from V and 8 bases from J, with 10 bases between. The germline V gene encodes CDR1 SQVTM and CDR2 ANQGSEA. The CDR3 sequence is 12 residues long. The CDR3 region has the DNA TGCAGCGTTGAAGATCCCCCTGAGGGCTACACCTTC. Protein product: CSVEDPPEGYTF.

This clonotype has just a few counts. The chain carries TRBV27 and TRBJ2-7; 10 bases match TRBD1. The germline V gene encodes CDR1 MNHEY and CDR2 SMNVEV (reference sequence). This CDR3 is built from 16 residues. Germline trimming cut 5 bases from V and 5 bases from J; bases unmatched to any gene: 12. The chain's CDR3 is CASSPPPGTGADEQYF. Written as DNA, the CDR3 is TGTGCCAGCAGTCCCCCCCCCGGGACAGGGGCGGACGAGCAGTACTTC.

This clonotype was seen a few times. The rearrangement uses TRBV12-3 or TRBV12-4 and TRBJ2-2; D is unclear. The V end lost 5 bases, the J end lost 1 base, and 14 bases lay between the germline ends. The CDR3 covers 16 residues. CDR3 coding DNA: TGTGCCAGCAGTGAAGCTACCGGATGGAACACCGGGGAGCTGTTTTTT. Residues: CASSEATGWNTGELFF.

This clonotype has a single count. V and J are TRBV9 and TRBJ2-2; weak D call: TRBD2 (6 bases). Germline CDR1 reads SGDLS; CDR2 reads YYNGEE. The CDR3 runs to 15 residues. Trimming took 1 base from V and 6 from J, leaving 13 bases between them. CDR3 nucleotides: TGTGCCAGCAGCGTACTAAGCGGGTCGGCCGGGGAGCTGTTTTTT. Amino acids: CASSVLSGSAGELFF.

In this sample, this clonotype turned up many times. J is TRBJ2-3 and V is TRBV4-3; weak D call: TRBD1 (6 bases). CDR3 length equals 15 residues. Looked up from germline, CDR1 is LGHNA and CDR2 is YSLEER. V shed 2 bases and J shed 3 bases, with 12 bases lying between them. The CDR3 DNA reads as TGCGCCAGCAGCCAAACGACCCAGGGGACAGATACGCAGTATTTT. Residues: CASSQTTQGTDTQYF.

The chain uses TRBV20-1 and TRBJ2-7, with D perhaps TRBD1 or TRBD2 (5 bases each). There are 15 residues in the CDR3. Germline values: CDR1 DFQATT, CDR2 SNEGSKA (reference sequence). Trimming removed 2 bases from V and 2 bases from J, with 16 bases in between. CDR3 in amino acids: CSARSLEGIAYEQYF. The CDR3 coding sequence is TGCAGTGCTAGAAGCCTCGAGGGGATTGCCTACGAGCAGTACTTC.

In regard to this clonotype: Given a much more abundant clone one base away, this may be a read error. The chain couples TRBV4-1 to TRBJ2-7; D not resolved. This CDR3 is built from 15 residues. Germline loops: CDR1 MGHRA, CDR2 YSYEKL. V was cut by 1 base and J by 4 bases, with 14 bases left in between. CDR3 coding DNA: TGCGCCAGCAGCCAAGGTGACAAGGCCACTTACGAGCAGTACTTC. The encoded protein is CASSQGDKATYEQYF.

This clonotype was seen a handful of times. This rearrangement joins TRBV6-6 to TRBJ2-7; no clear D. This CDR3 contains 12 residues. V dropped 2 bases and J dropped 6 bases, with 8 bases sitting between them. Germline CDR1 and CDR2: MNHNY and SVGAGI (reference sequence). The CDR3 coding sequence is TGTGCCAGCAGTTACGTCCCACGCGAGCAGTACTTC. Protein sequence: CASSYVPREQYF.